The 22 T cell receptor beta chains listed next were all sequenced from one sample in a study of blood T cell repertoires in COVID-19. TCRdb's copy holds only in-frame clones and misses some; the assay was immunoSEQ multiplex PCR. The sample gives about 87,000 clones, around 83% of which show up once; about 15% is in the top ten. The specimen sequenced was peripheral blood. The receptors come from a woman aged 55-69 years with acute or convalescent COVID-19.

V gene TRBV6-4 combines with J gene TRBJ2-7; D not resolved. The CDR3 is made up of 15 amino acids. The V gene's germline CDR1 is MRHNA and CDR2 SNTAGT. V dropped 2 bases and J dropped 3 bases, with 14 bases sitting between them. This CDR3 is CASSDLDSTIYEQYF. The CDR3 DNA reads TGTGCCAGCAGTGACCTAGATTCAACGATCTACGAGCAGTACTTC.

This chain joins TRBV29-1 and TRBJ2-5; 12 bases are shared with TRBD2. The CDR3 extends over 13 amino acids. Germline V gene sequence: CDR1 SQVTM, CDR2 ANQGSEA. The V gene end was trimmed by 3 bases and the J gene end by 5 bases; junction bases not matched to a gene: 1. DNA for the CDR3: TGCAGCGTTGACACTAGCGGGGGGGAGACCCAGTACTTC. Its translation: CSVDTSGGETQYF.

The chain uses TRBV6-5 and TRBJ1-5, with D hard to call. The germline V gene has CDR1 MNHEY and CDR2 SVGAGI. The CDR3 extends over 11 amino acids. Deletions cut 8 bases from V and 6 bases from J, with 8 bases between. CDR3 nucleotide sequence: TGTGCCAGCCGAAGCTCTCAGCCCCAGCATTTT. As protein: CASRSSQPQHF.

This rearrangement joins TRBV5-1 to TRBJ2-1; 8 nucleotides line up with TRBD1. This CDR3 region has 17 residues. The germline gives CDR1 SGHRS, CDR2 YFSETQ. J gave up 7 bases and V 4 bases, and 16 bases lay outside the gene matches. This CDR3 reads CASSPGQDFRGQNEQFF. CDR3 in DNA: TGCGCCAGCAGCCCGGGACAGGATTTTCGAGGCCAGAATGAGCAGTTCTTC.

The chain recombines TRBV5-5 with TRBJ1-2, with a weak D call TRBD1 (5 bases). Trimming shortened V by 4 bases and J by 3 bases, and 13 bases separated the two germline ends. The CDR3 extends over 14 amino acids. CDR1 and CDR2 from the germline V gene are SGHKS and YYEKEE (reference sequence). For the CDR3, the DNA is TGTGCCAGCAGCATAGGAGGGGACCACTATGGCTACACCTTC. Translated, it gives CASSIGGDHYGYTF.

The chain has TRBV11-3 and TRBJ2-2, with D possibly matching TRBD2 (6 bases). Germline lookup yields CDR1 SGHNT and CDR2 YENEEA. V dropped 3 bases and J dropped 6 bases, with 14 bases sitting between them. The CDR3 sequence is 15 residues long. The chain's CDR3 is CASSFGGVLSGELFF. In nucleotides, the CDR3 is TGTGCCAGCAGCTTTGGCGGGGTTTTATCCGGGGAGCTGTTTTTT. Drawing the rest from reference TRBV11-3 and TRBJ2-2, the complete variable domain is EAGVVQSPRYKIIEKKQPVAFWCNPISGHNTLYWYLQNLGQGPELLIRYENEEAVDDSQLPKDRFSAERLKGVDSTLKIQPAELGDSAVYLCASSFGGVLSGELFFGEGSRLTVL.

CDR3: CASSVGDTGQPQHF. The CDR3 region has the DNA TGTGCCAGCAGCGTGGGCGATACCGGTCAGCCCCAGCATTTT. The chain couples TRBV9 to TRBJ1-5, with D uncertain. Germline assignment: CDR1 SGDLS and CDR2 YYNGEE. Trimming removed 2 bases at V and 6 bases at J, with 12 bases between. CDR3 size: 14 residues.

This clone was observed a handful of times. This sequence joins TRBV5-5 and TRBJ1-3; 10 nucleotides align to TRBD1. With 6 bases clipped from V and 2 bases from J, the junction kept 14 bases outside the gene matches. This CDR3 is built from 18 residues. The germline V gene encodes CDR1 SGHKS and CDR2 YYEKEE (reference sequence). The CDR3: CASTRGGQGFRTGNTIYF. As DNA, the CDR3 is TGTGCCAGCACCCGTGGGGGACAGGGGTTTAGGACTGGAAACACCATATATTTT.

This clone is a singleton in its sample. V gene TRBV20-1 combines with J gene TRBJ2-7, with 8 bases that match TRBD2. Germline V gives CDR1 DFQATT, CDR2 SNEGSKA (reference sequence). J gave up 0 bases and V 3 bases, and 4 bases lay outside the gene matches. The CDR3 extends over 14 amino acids. As DNA, the CDR3 is TGCAGTGCTAGTGGCGGGAGGCACTCCTACGAGCAGTACTTC. Translating it yields CSASGGRHSYEQYF.

This chain connects TRBV20-1 to TRBJ2-5, with D maybe TRBD2 (5 bases). The CDR3 spans 13 residues. Germline CDR1 and CDR2: DFQATT and SNEGSKA (reference sequence). V shed 3 bases and J shed 5 bases, with 13 bases lying between them. The CDR3 nucleotides read TGCAGTGCTAGTGTCAGCGGACTGGAGACCCAGTACTTC. Its protein is CSASVSGLETQYF.

The chain links TRBV5-1 to TRBJ2-5; TRBD1 might be the D (5 bases). The CDR3 length is 15 residues. The ends were cut back, 0 bases at V and 2 bases at J, with 11 bases in the middle. Germline loops: CDR1 SGHRS, CDR2 YFSETQ. CDR3 bases: TGCGCCAGCAGCTTGGTGGAGTCAGGGCAAGAGACCCAGTACTTC. Its translation: CASSLVESGQETQYF.

The rearrangement uses TRBV7-3 and TRBJ1-6; 10 bases fit TRBD1. Germline assignment: CDR1 SGHTA and CDR2 FQGTGA. The length of the CDR3 is 14 residues. J lost 8 bases, V lost 5 bases, and 3 bases had no gene match. This CDR3 reads CASSPGTGDSPLHF. The DNA of the CDR3 is TGTGCCAGCAGCCCCGGGACAGGGGATTCACCCCTCCACTTT. The whole variable domain, remainder taken from reference TRBV7-3 and TRBJ1-6, is GAGVSQTPSNKVTEKGKYVELRCDPISGHTALYWYRQSLGQGPEFLIYFQGTGAADDSGLPNDRFFAVRPEGSVSTLKIQRTERGDSAVYLCASSPGTGDSPLHFGNGTRLTVT.

The CDR3 coding sequence is TGTGCCAGTAGTACCCGACAGGGATATCAGCCCCAGCATTTT. Translated, it gives CASSTRQGYQPQHF. The V gene is TRBV19, the J gene TRBJ1-5; 7 bases agree with TRBD1. The CDR3 length is 14 residues. J lost 5 bases, V lost 4 bases, and 5 bases had no gene match. CDR1 LNHDA and CDR2 SQIVND come from the germline V gene (reference sequence).

For this clone: Other DNA sequences in the same sample also yield this CDR3. This chain connects TRBV29-1 to TRBJ1-5; D gene ambiguous. The V end was cut by 4 bases, the J end by 0 bases, with 4 bases between. The CDR3 extends over 12 amino acids. Germline V gene lookup returns CDR1 SQVTM and CDR2 ANQGSEA. DNA for the CDR3: TGCAGCGTTGGACATAGCAATCAGCCCCAGCATTTT. Amino acids: CSVGHSNQPQHF.

The genes are TRBV5-1 and TRBJ1-6; 9 bases match TRBD1. Germline V lookup: CDR1 SGHRS, CDR2 YFSETQ. The CDR3 contains 16 residues. With V trimmed by 0 bases and J by 6 bases, 4 bases remained unmatched. The DNA for the CDR3 is TGCGCCAGCAGCTTGGAGGGACAGGGCAGTAATTCACCCCTCCACTTT. It codes for CASSLEGQGSNSPLHF.

This rearrangement joins TRBV7-6 to TRBJ2-2, with 12 positions matching TRBD2. CDR1 SGHVS and CDR2 FNYEAQ come from the germline V gene. After removal of 4 bases from V and 5 bases from J, the junction contained 5 bases not matched to a gene. This CDR3 region has 16 residues. CDR3 region: CASSSNLAGGTGELFF. The CDR3 coding sequence is TGTGCCAGCAGCTCCAATCTAGCGGGGGGGACCGGGGAGCTGTTTTTT.

CDR3 sequence reads: CAWSVLPLGYTF. Here the CDR3 DNA reads TGTGCCTGGAGTGTACTCCCACTTGGCTACACCTTC. The V call is TRBV30, the J call TRBJ1-2; unclear D gene. Trimming cost V 0 bases and J 7 bases, with 9 bases left between them. CDR1 GTSNPN and CDR2 SVGIG come from the germline V gene (reference sequence). The CDR3 covers 12 residues.

Notes on this clone: Germline is not matched at one junction end, which may reflect a read error. The chain couples TRBV7-7 to TRBJ2-7; 9 bases match TRBD2. Germline loops: CDR1 SSHAT, CDR2 FNYEAQ (reference sequence). The CDR3 runs to 14 residues. Here the CDR3 reads CASSAGLAKDEQYF. The DNA for the CDR3 is TGTGCTAGCAGCGCGGGACTAGCCAAGGACGAGCAGTACTTC.

CDR3 in amino acids: CASGLAAYNEQFF. The DNA for the CDR3 is TGTGCCAGCGGACTAGCGGCATACAATGAGCAGTTCTTC. The chain links TRBV2 to TRBJ2-1; TRBD2 matches 10 bases. Germline V CDR1 and CDR2: SNHLY, FYNNEI. The CDR3 contains 13 residues. V trimming: 8 bases; J trimming: 4 bases; junction bases outside the gene matches: 2. The full variable domain, rest sourced from reference TRBV2 and TRBJ2-1, is EPEVTQTPSHQVTQMGQEVILRCVPISNHLYFYWYRQILGQKVEFLVSFYNNEISEKSEIFDDQFSVERPDGSNFTLKIRSTKLEDSAMYFCASGLAAYNEQFFGPGTRLTVL.

The chain recombines TRBV18 with TRBJ1-5; tentative D call: TRBD1 (6 bases). V was shortened by 0 bases and J by 2 bases, with 11 bases between the two germline ends. Germline lookup yields CDR1 KGHSH and CDR2 LQKENI. CDR3 length equals 16 residues. CDR3 nucleotide sequence: TGTGCCAGCTCACCACCGGCATCAGGGGGCAATCAGCCCCAGCATTTT. Translating gives CASSPPASGGNQPQHF.

This chain connects TRBV6-2 or TRBV6-3 to TRBJ2-2; D possibly corresponds to TRBD1 (6 bases). Trimming stripped 5 bases from V and 3 bases from J, with 13 bases between. CDR1 and CDR2 from the germline V gene are MNHEY and SVGEGT. This CDR3 comprises 15 residues. CDR3 DNA: TGTGCCAGCAGTCCCCTGAAGGGGGACACCGGGGAGCTGTTTTTT. Translating it yields CASSPLKGDTGELFF.

The chain recombines TRBV29-1 with TRBJ2-3, with 8 nucleotides matching TRBD2. The CDR3 spans 13 residues. Germline V gene sequence: CDR1 SQVTM, CDR2 ANQGSEA. The V and J ends lost 7 bases and 5 bases, in that order; junction bases with no gene match: 8. The CDR3 DNA reads as TGCAGCGCCGTCGGGGGGGCTATAGATACGCAGTATTTT. As protein: CSAVGGAIDTQYF.